The present entry profiles one T cell receptor beta chain with its context. The source of the sample is a study of blood T cell repertoires in COVID-19. On the study more broadly: COVID-19 samples collected from the United States, Italy and Spain covered acute and convalescent phases. PBMCs, B-cell-depleted T cells, or T cells were the source of the cDNA or gDNA that made up the material.

Source study methods: Amplified reference gene primers provided the basis for estimating nucleated cell counts. Some clones are missing from TCRdb's copy, which holds only in-frame ones; the method was immunoSEQ multiplex PCR. V and J calls and clone size follow that table, whereas D and trimming were derived from the DNA. The sample holds around 80,000 clones, roughly 82% seen once. Trimming shortened V by 7 bases and J by 11 bases, and 8 bases separated the two germline ends. The CDR3 is 10 residues long. Per germline, CDR1 MNHEY and CDR2 SVGAGI. The chain has TRBV6-5 and TRBJ1-4; D remains unclear. The sequence derives from a man aged 60-69 years with acute or convalescent COVID-19. Sequencing was carried out using peripheral blood. CDR3 DNA sequence: TGTGCCAGCAACCAGTGCAAACTGTTTTTT. As protein: CASNQCKLFF.